Listed below are T cell receptor beta chains from one sample, sequenced in a study of cytomegalovirus exposure and HLA in healthy donors. Clones were read by immunoSEQ multiplex PCR, and TCRdb kept only the in-frame ones, dropping some. The table for this sample gives about 39,000 clones. Source material: PBMCs. These receptors came from a woman in her twenties or thirties in good health and CMV-seropositive. The CDR3 runs from the conserved cysteine through the conserved F or W. A D gene is named only where the DNA matches it firmly.

TRBV27	TRBD1	TRBJ2-3	TGTGCCAGCAGTTTAGGACAGGGCACAGATACGCAGTATTTT	CASSLGQGTDTQYF
TRBV30	-	TRBJ1-5	TGTGCCTGGAGTGTACTGGGGAGCGAAAGGGGCAATCAGCCCCAGCATTTT	CAWSVLGSERGNQPQHF
TRBV29-1	TRBD1	TRBJ1-3	TGCAGCGTTGAAGGCGGCAGGGGGTCAGGAAACACCATATATTTT	CSVEGGRGSGNTIYF
TRBV6-1	-	TRBJ1-1	TGTGCCAGCAGTAGGGGCTTTTACACTGAAGCTTTCTTT	CASSRGFYTEAFF
TRBV7-9	TRBD1	TRBJ2-7	TGTGCCAGCAGCTCGTTGGGGACAGACTCCTACGAGCAGTACTTC	CASSSLGTDSYEQYF
TRBV10-3	-	TRBJ1-2	TGTGCCATCAGTTGGGAGGGGAATGGCTACACCTTC	CAISWEGNGYTF
TRBV6-6	-	TRBJ1-5	TGTGCCAGCAGTTACTCGGTGAGGCGGAGCAATCAGCCCCAGCATTTT	CASSYSVRRSNQPQHF
TRBV28	-	TRBJ1-2	TGTGCCAGCAGTAGTGGCCCCGGGGTGGACTATGGCTACACCTTC	CASSSGPGVDYGYTF
TRBV7-9	-	TRBJ1-4	TGTGCCAGCAGCGGCCCGGCCGGAGGTCAGAGTGAAAAACTGTTTTTT	CASSGPAGGQSEKLFF
TRBV29-1	TRBD1	TRBJ2-1	TGCAGCGCTTCCGGGACAGGGGGGATTGGTTCCTACAATGAGCAGTTCTTC	CSASGTGGIGSYNEQFF
TRBV29-1	TRBD2	TRBJ2-7	TGCAGCGTTGGGCTAGCGGGGGCGCCGAGGGCAAACGAGCAGTACTTC	CSVGLAGAPRANEQYF
TRBV6-5	TRBD1	TRBJ1-4	TGTGCCAGCAGACACGGGAGACAGGGAAGAGAAAAACTGTTTTTT	CASRHGRQGREKLFF
TRBV5-5	TRBD1	TRBJ2-2	TGTGCCAGCCGGGACAGATATCGGGAGCTGTTTTTT	CASRDRYRELFF
TRBV27	-	TRBJ2-1	TGTGCCAGCAGTCAGTTCCTTGGCTATGAGCAGTTCTTC	CASSQFLGYEQFF
TRBV5-4	TRBD1	TRBJ1-2	TGTGCCAGCAGCTTGAGTCTAGCGCAGGGGGCGCCGTGGTATGGCTACACCTTC	CASSLSLAQGAPWYGYTF
TRBV19	-	TRBJ1-6	TGTGCCAGTAGTGACGACAACGATAATTCACCCCTCCACTTT	CASSDDNDNSPLHF
TRBV2	TRBD1	TRBJ1-1	TGTGCCAGCGTCCGGGACAGGAACACTGAAGCTTTCTTT	CASVRDRNTEAFF
TRBV28	-	TRBJ2-5	TGTGCCAGCAGATCTGGACACGACCCGGAGACCCAGTACTTC	CASRSGHDPETQYF
TRBV2	-	TRBJ1-5	TGTGCCAGCAGTGAGGGCAGGGTGGGCAATCAGCCCCAGCATTTT	CASSEGRVGNQPQHF
TRBV28	-	TRBJ1-2	TGTGCCAGCAGTTTAGGGAGTGGAGGTTCTATTTATGGCTACACCTTC	CASSLGSGGSIYGYTF
TRBV7-2	TRBD1	TRBJ1-1	TGTGCCAGCAGCTTAGACAGGGGAAAAACTGAAGCTTTCTTT	CASSLDRGKTEAFF
TRBV5-1	-	TRBJ1-1	TGCGCCAGCAGCTTGGTTGGAGACCAGAACACTGAAGCTTTCTTT	CASSLVGDQNTEAFF
TRBV29-1	TRBD1	TRBJ2-3	TGCAGCGTCGTCGGACAGGGAGACGCAGATACGCAGTATTTT	CSVVGQGDADTQYF
TRBV5-1	TRBD2	TRBJ2-1	TGCGCCAGCAGCTATCCCCTAGCGGGGGAGGCCTACAATGAGCAGTTCTTC	CASSYPLAGEAYNEQFF
TRBV25-1	-	TRBJ2-4	TGTGCCAGCAGTGAATATTCTCAGGGGTATAAAGCCAAAAACATTCAGTACTTC	CASSEYSQGYKAKNIQYF
TRBV12-5	-	TRBJ2-5	TGTGCTAGTGGGCTTTCTGGACTATACGGGGAGACCCAGTACTTC	CASGLSGLYGETQYF
TRBV18	TRBD1	TRBJ2-3	TGTGCCAGCTCACCGGGGACAGGGCGGATAGATACGCAGTATTTT	CASSPGTGRIDTQYF
TRBV4-2	-	TRBJ2-7	TGTGCCAGCAGCCAAACGCTACAGGGATTCCACGAGCAGTACTTC	CASSQTLQGFHEQYF
TRBV6-5	-	TRBJ1-1	TGTGCCACCACCTCCGGGTCTCGGAACACTGAAGCTTTCTTT	CATTSGSRNTEAFF
TRBV7-9	-	TRBJ1-2	TGTGCCAGCAGCTTAGCTCCAGGGCGGACGGATGGCTACACCTTC	CASSLAPGRTDGYTF
TRBV18	TRBD1	TRBJ1-5	TGTGCCAGCTCACCCGGGACAGTCGCCAATCAGCCCCAGCATTTT	CASSPGTVANQPQHF
TRBV5-5	-	TRBJ2-7	TGTGCCAGCAGCCAAGCTGCTCCGACAGCCAACTCCTACGAGCAGTACTTC	CASSQAAPTANSYEQYF
TRBV7-9	TRBD1	TRBJ2-5	TGTGCCAGTCGGCCGGGACAGCAAGAGACCCAGTACTTC	CASRPGQQETQYF
TRBV5-4	TRBD1	TRBJ1-6	TGTGCCAGCAGCTTTGCAGGGGGCGATTCACCCCTCCACTTT	CASSFAGGDSPLHF
TRBV18	-	TRBJ1-1	TGTGCCAGCTCACCGGAAGGGGGTTATTCGAGGACTGAAGCTTTCTTT	CASSPEGGYSRTEAFF
TRBV2	-	TRBJ2-7	TGTGCCAGCAGGGGCGGGGCCTACGAGCAGTACTTC	CASRGGAYEQYF
TRBV5-1	TRBD1	TRBJ2-3	TGCGCCAGCAGCACAAACAGGGGTTCCCGGACAGATACGCAGTATTTT	CASSTNRGSRTDTQYF
TRBV5-6	TRBD1	TRBJ2-7	TGTGCCAGCGGCCGGGACAGGGGCCACCTAAACTTC	CASGRDRGHLNF
TRBV6-5	TRBD1	TRBJ1-2	TGTGCCAGCAGTTATTTGCAGGGGGGAAGAAACTATGGCTACACCTTC	CASSYLQGGRNYGYTF
TRBV7-2	-	TRBJ1-1	TGTGCCAGCAGCTTACAGGGGTTGAGTAACCCTGAAGCTTTCTTT	CASSLQGLSNPEAFF
TRBV11-2	TRBD1	TRBJ1-4	TGTGCCAGCAGCCCAACCATCGGGACAGGGAAAGAAAAACTGTTTTTT	CASSPTIGTGKEKLFF
TRBV19	-	TRBJ2-7	TGTGCCAGTAGTCCGGCAGGTTACGAGCAGTACTTC	CASSPAGYEQYF
TRBV28	TRBD1	TRBJ1-6	TGTGCCAGCAGTTCCACGGGACAGGGTACCTATAATTCACCCCTCCACTTT	CASSSTGQGTYNSPLHF
TRBV5-1	-	TRBJ2-7	TGCGCCAGCAGCTTCGGGGGAATGAGGAGCTACGAGCAGTACTTC	CASSFGGMRSYEQYF
TRBV2	TRBD1	TRBJ1-2	TGTGCCAGCAGTGAAGGGCAGGGGGCGGTTTATGGCTACACCTTC	CASSEGQGAVYGYTF
TRBV7-8	-	TRBJ1-1	TGTGCCAGCAGCTTAGCTGAAACCGGAGCTTTCTTT	CASSLAETGAFF
TRBV18	-	TRBJ1-5	TGTGCCAGCTCACCAAGCGGTTTAGAACAGCCCCAGCATTTT	CASSPSGLEQPQHF
TRBV28	-	TRBJ2-7	TGTGCCAGCAGTTTACCAGGGGGGAGCTCCTACGAGCAGTACTTC	CASSLPGGSSYEQYF
TRBV6-4	TRBD2	TRBJ2-2	TGTGCCAGCAGTGCCCTAGCGGAGAACACCGGGGAGCTGTTTTTT	CASSALAENTGELFF
TRBV19	-	TRBJ2-7	TGTGCCAGTGGGGTAGGGGGCGAGCAGTACTTC	CASGVGGEQYF
TRBV2	TRBD1	TRBJ2-7	TGTGCCAGCAGAGTCCCGGGACAGGGACCTAGCGCCTACGAGCAGTACTTC	CASRVPGQGPSAYEQYF
TRBV19	-	TRBJ1-1	TGTGCCAGTAGTTGGCAAGGACATACCAACACTGAAGCTTTCTTT	CASSWQGHTNTEAFF
TRBV7-9	-	TRBJ2-2	TGTGCCAGCAGCTTCCTGGACAGCTTGGAGGAGCTGTTTTTT	CASSFLDSLEELFF
TRBV18	-	TRBJ1-6	TGTGCCAGCTCACCACATCAGGGTGTTAATTCACCCCTCCACTTT	CASSPHQGVNSPLHF
TRBV19	-	TRBJ2-7	TGTGCCAGTACCAATCGGGACACTGGGAACGAGCAGTACTTC	CASTNRDTGNEQYF